Below, 4 T cell receptor beta chains from the same sample are listed, as sequenced in a study of blood T cell repertoires in COVID-19. Clones were read by immunoSEQ multiplex PCR, and TCRdb kept only the in-frame ones, dropping some. The sample has 210,000 or so clones, around 80% seen once. The sequencing sample was made of peripheral blood. The receptors shown here come from a human donor in a cohort sampled during active COVID-19.

This chain uses TRBV15 with TRBJ2-3; 8 nucleotides align to TRBD1. The CDR3 sequence is 14 residues long. The germline gives CDR1 LNHNV, CDR2 YYDKDF (reference sequence). V shed 9 bases and J 7 bases; nucleotides not matched to a gene: 12. As DNA, the CDR3 is TGTGCCACAGGGAGGACAGGGACACCCAATACGCAGTATTTT. Protein sequence: CATGRTGTPNTQYF.

The chain has TRBV4-1 and TRBJ2-6, with D uncertain. The CDR3 contains 15 residues. The germline gives CDR1 MGHRA, CDR2 YSYEKL. Trimming took 0 bases from V and 0 from J, leaving 3 bases between them. The DNA of the CDR3 is TGCGCCAGCAGCCAAGATAACTCTGGGGCCAACGTCCTGACTTTC. Amino acids: CASSQDNSGANVLTF.

The chain recombines TRBV28 with TRBJ2-3; maybe TRBD2 (7 bases). Germline V gives CDR1 MDHEN, CDR2 SYDVKM. This CDR3 contains 15 residues. Trimming cost V 2 bases and J 2 bases, with 11 bases left between them. CDR3 in DNA: TGTGCCAGCAGTTTAGGGGGGGGCCCCACAGATACGCAGTATTTT. Its protein product is CASSLGGGPTDTQYF.

This clone was recorded at least ten times. The sample contains more than one DNA sequence encoding this CDR3. V and J are TRBV24-1 and TRBJ2-5; tentative D call: TRBD2 (6 bases). Deletions cut 3 bases from V and 2 bases from J, with 9 bases between. This CDR3 region has 14 residues. Germline CDR1 is KGHDR and CDR2 is SFDVKD. In DNA form, the CDR3 reads TGTGCCACCAGTGATCCCGGGACTCAAGAGACCCAGTACTTC. Translating gives CATSDPGTQETQYF.